Following are 12 T cell receptor beta chains from one sample sequenced in a study of T cells in Graves' hyperthyroidism and ophthalmopathy. Amplified regions were TCR beta CDR3 sequences from RNA transcripts. HTBI primers were employed in a first-round RT-PCR of the TCR CDR3. From the multiplex PCR reads, TCRdb called clonotypes with MiXCR, one entry per CDR3 protein. The data show about 520,000 distinct CDR3 sequences, roughly 25% seen once. Sequenced: blood. The receptor set was obtained from a woman aged 25 to 39 with Graves' ophthalmopathy.

A few counts support this clonotype. The chain recombines TRBV5-1 with TRBJ1-2, with D tentatively TRBD1 (6 bases). CDR3 size: 18 residues. Germline V gives CDR1 SGHRS, CDR2 YFSETQ. V lost 3 bases and J 1 base, leaving 22 bases between the germline ends. As DNA, the CDR3 is TGCGCCAGCAGCTCCAGCGGGGGGCGATTCCCCCTTAACTATGGCTACACCTTC. Translation: CASSSSGGRFPLNYGYTF.

This clonotype appeared many times. The genes are TRBV19 and TRBJ1-1; D possibly corresponds to TRBD1 (5 bases). Per the germline V gene, CDR1 is LNHDA and CDR2 is SQIVND (reference sequence). Trimming cost V 9 bases and J 4 bases, with 12 bases left between them. The CDR3 length is 12 residues. CDR3 nucleotides: TGTGCCAGGGCTTGGGGGGGCACTGAAGCTTTCTTT. Translating it yields CARAWGGTEAFF.

V gene TRBV19 combines with J gene TRBJ2-2, with TRBD1 matching over 7 bases. The CDR3 is made up of 17 amino acids. Trimming removed 0 bases from V and 2 bases from J; junction bases left unmatched: 6. CDR1 and CDR2 from the germline V gene are LNHDA and SQIVND (reference sequence). The CDR3 loop is CASSIEPDRFNTGELFF. CDR3 sequence (DNA): TGTGCCAGTAGTATAGAGCCGGACAGGTTTAACACCGGGGAGCTGTTTTTT. The entire variable domain, with the rest obtained from reference TRBV19 and TRBJ2-2, is as follows: DGGITQSPKYLFRKEGQNVTLSCEQNLNHDAMYWYRQDPGQGLRLIYYSQIVNDFQKGDIAEGYSVSREKKESFPLTVTSAQKNPTAFYLCASSIEPDRFNTGELFFGEGSRLTVL.

This clonotype was seen many times. The rearrangement uses TRBV4-1 and TRBJ1-1; possibly TRBD1 for D (5 bases). Germline CDR1 and CDR2: MGHRA and YSYEKL. V was clipped by 3 bases and J by 0 bases, with 8 bases between them. The CDR3 contains 14 residues. The CDR3 nucleotides are TGCGCCAGCAGCCACCCGGGACTGAACACTGAAGCTTTCTTT. It codes for CASSHPGLNTEAFF.

This clonotype was seen repeatedly, ten times or more. The V call is TRBV12-3 or TRBV12-4, the J call TRBJ1-1; 12 nucleotides match TRBD1. Trimming removed 3 bases from V and 12 bases from J; junction bases left unmatched: 5. This CDR3 contains 13 residues. The CDR3 nucleotides are TGTGCCAGCAGTTTCAGGGACAGGGGGCAACCTTTCTTT. Its protein is CASSFRDRGQPFF.

This clonotype was counted many times. The CDR3 sequence is CASSSHLAQEDSNQPQHF. DNA of the CDR3: TGTGCCAGCAGCTCTCACTTGGCGCAGGAGGATAGCAATCAGCCCCAGCATTTT. V gene TRBV11-2 combines with J gene TRBJ1-5; D unresolved. The CDR3 covers 18 residues. Germline V gene data show CDR1 as SGHAT and CDR2 as FQNNGV. Trimming took 4 bases from V and 0 from J, leaving 19 bases between them.

This clonotype came up many times. V usage is TRBV5-5 and J usage is TRBJ2-5; the match to TRBD2 covers 10 bases. CDR1 SGHKS and CDR2 YYEKEE come from the germline V gene (reference sequence). With V trimmed by 4 bases and J by 5 bases, 8 bases remained unmatched. CDR3 size: 15 residues. CDR3 region: CASSMGLATGETQYF. The CDR3 DNA is TGTGCCAGCAGCATGGGACTAGCGACCGGGGAGACCCAGTACTTC.

This rearrangement joins TRBV24-1 to TRBJ1-5, with D possibly matching TRBD1 (5 bases). CDR3 size: 13 residues. The V gene's germline CDR1 is KGHDR and CDR2 SFDVKD. Trimming left V 7 bases short and J 5 bases short, with 11 bases between. CDR3 coding DNA: TGTGCCACCAGCCGGGACGAATATCAGCCCCAGCATTTT. It codes for CATSRDEYQPQHF.

This clonotype was seen ten or more times. The chain is built from TRBV7-2 and TRBJ1-2; D is unresolved. Germline V CDR1 and CDR2: SGHTA, FQGNSA. CDR3 length equals 17 residues. V lost 5 bases and J lost 5, with 24 bases in between. The CDR3, as DNA: TGTGCCAGCAGCCCATATGGGTCGATAGAGGGCCAATATGGCTACACCTTC. Its protein is CASSPYGSIEGQYGYTF.

V and J are TRBV11-2 and TRBJ2-7, with 12 bases fitting TRBD2. This CDR3 has 17 residues. After removal of 5 bases from V and 4 bases from J, the junction contained 12 bases not matched to a gene. Germline CDR1 is SGHAT and CDR2 is FQNNGV. This CDR3 reads CASSLHGLAGTRYEQYF. CDR3 coding DNA: TGTGCCAGCAGCCTACATGGACTAGCGGGAACTCGGTACGAGCAGTACTTC.

This clonotype has a count of ten or more. The chain joins TRBV5-4 to TRBJ1-1, with a tentative D call TRBD1 (6 bases). Deletions cut 1 base from V and 0 bases from J, with 16 bases between. The CDR3 sequence is 17 residues long. Germline CDR1 is SGHNT and CDR2 is YYREEE (reference sequence). CDR3 sequence reads: CASSLRTDTTMNTEAFF. The CDR3 region has the DNA TGTGCCAGCAGCTTGCGGACAGACACCACTATGAACACTGAAGCTTTCTTT.

The gene calls are TRBV6-1 and TRBJ2-7; TRBD1 aligns across 7 bases. The CDR3 spans 13 residues. V dropped 6 bases and J dropped 7; count of bases not matched to a gene: 9. Germline lookup yields CDR1 MNHNS and CDR2 SASEGT. Here the CDR3 DNA reads TGTGCCAGCAGCGACGACAGGGTTGGGGAGCAGTACTTC. Translating gives CASSDDRVGEQYF.